Reported below is one T cell receptor (beta chain). The antigen is unknown. The sample is drawn from a study of cytomegalovirus exposure and HLA in healthy donors. Trimming left V 5 bases short and J 1 base short, with 12 bases between. The CDR3 loop spans 15 amino acids. Germline loops: CDR1 SGHTA, CDR2 FQGTGA. Notes on the study in general: A later analysis reported that several of the most significant clusters appeared to be linked to common viral pathogens, among them Epstein-Barr virus. Associated with cytomegalovirus, according to the listing, were 150 to 200 TCR beta chains. Testing in vitro showed a few CMV-associated chains specific for CMV antigens. Exclusion applied to some V segments, including TRBV6-2 and TRBV6-3, as they were indistinguishable.

13 Jbeta primers and 60 Vbeta primers were used for the PCR. Generated by immunoSEQ multiplex PCR, the TCRdb table keeps only in-frame clones and is missing some. Of 95,000 to 110,000 clones in the sample, approximately 73% were seen once. This clonotype was obtained from a man younger than 45 in good health and CMV-seronegative. The specimen was PBMCs. The V call is TRBV7-3, the J call TRBJ2-1; tentatively, D is TRBD1 (6 bases). The chain's CDR3 is CASSLVDSSYNEQFF. The CDR3 DNA is TGTGCCAGCAGCCTAGTGGACAGTTCCTACAATGAGCAGTTCTTC.